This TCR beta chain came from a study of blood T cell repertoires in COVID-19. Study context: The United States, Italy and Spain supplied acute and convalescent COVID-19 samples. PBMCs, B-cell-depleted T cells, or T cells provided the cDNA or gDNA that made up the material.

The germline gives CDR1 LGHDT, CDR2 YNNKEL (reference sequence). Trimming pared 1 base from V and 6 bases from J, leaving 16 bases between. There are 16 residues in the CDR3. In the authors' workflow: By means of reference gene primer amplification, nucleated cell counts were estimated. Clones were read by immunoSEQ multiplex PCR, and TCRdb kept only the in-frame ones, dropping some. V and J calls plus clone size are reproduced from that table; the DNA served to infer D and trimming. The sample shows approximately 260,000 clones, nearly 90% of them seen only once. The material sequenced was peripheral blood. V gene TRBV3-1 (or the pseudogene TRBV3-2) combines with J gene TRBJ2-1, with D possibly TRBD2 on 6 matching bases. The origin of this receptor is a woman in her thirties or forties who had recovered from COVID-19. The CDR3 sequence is CASSQGDSFLFNEQFF. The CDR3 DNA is TGTGCCAGCAGCCAAGGGGACTCGTTTTTATTCAATGAGCAGTTCTTC.